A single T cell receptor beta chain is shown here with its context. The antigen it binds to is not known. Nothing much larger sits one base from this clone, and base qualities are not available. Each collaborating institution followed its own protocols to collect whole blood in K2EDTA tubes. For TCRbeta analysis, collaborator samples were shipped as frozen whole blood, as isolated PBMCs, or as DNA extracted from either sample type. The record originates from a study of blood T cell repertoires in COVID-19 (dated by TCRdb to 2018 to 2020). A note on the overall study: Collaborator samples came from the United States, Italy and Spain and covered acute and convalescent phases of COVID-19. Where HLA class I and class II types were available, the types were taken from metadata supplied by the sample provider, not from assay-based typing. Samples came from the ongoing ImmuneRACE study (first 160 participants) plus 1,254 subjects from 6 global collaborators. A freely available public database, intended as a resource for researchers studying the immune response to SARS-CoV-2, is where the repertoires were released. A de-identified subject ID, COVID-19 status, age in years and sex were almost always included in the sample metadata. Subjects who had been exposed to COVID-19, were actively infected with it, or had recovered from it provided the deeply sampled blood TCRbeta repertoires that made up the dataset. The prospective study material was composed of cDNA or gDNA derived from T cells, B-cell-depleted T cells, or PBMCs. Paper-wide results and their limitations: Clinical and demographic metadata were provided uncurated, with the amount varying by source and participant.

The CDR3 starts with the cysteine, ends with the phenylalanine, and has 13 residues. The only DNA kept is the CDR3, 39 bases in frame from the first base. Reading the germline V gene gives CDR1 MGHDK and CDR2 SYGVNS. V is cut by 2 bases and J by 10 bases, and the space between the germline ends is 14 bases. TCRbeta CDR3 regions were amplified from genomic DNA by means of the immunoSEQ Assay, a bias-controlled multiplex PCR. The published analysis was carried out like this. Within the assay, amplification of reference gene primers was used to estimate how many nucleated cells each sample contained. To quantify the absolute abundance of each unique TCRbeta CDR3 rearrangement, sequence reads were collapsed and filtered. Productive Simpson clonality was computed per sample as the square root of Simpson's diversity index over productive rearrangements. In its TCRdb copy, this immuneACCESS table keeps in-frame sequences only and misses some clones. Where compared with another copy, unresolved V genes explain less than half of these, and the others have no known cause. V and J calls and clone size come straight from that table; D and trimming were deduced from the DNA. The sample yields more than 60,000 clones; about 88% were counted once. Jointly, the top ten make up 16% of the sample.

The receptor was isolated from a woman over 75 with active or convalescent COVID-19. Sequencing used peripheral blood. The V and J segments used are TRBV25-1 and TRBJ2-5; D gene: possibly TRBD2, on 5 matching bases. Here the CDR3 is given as CASSEAGRGFQYF. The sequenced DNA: TGTGCCAGCAGTGAAGCCGGCCGGGGTTTCCAGTACTTC.